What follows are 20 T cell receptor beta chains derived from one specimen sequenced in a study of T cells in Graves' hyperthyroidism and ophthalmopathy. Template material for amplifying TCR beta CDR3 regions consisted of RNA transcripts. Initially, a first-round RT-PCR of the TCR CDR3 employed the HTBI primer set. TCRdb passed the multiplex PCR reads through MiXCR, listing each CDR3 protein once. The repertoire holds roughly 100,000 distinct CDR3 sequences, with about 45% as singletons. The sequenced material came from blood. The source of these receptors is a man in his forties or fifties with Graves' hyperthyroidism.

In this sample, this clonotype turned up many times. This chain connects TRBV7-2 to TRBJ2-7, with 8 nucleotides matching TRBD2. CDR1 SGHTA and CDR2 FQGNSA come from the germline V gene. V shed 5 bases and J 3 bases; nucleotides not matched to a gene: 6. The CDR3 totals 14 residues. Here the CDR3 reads CASSQGLGIYEQYF. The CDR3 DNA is TGTGCCAGCAGCCAGGGACTAGGAATCTACGAGCAGTACTTC.

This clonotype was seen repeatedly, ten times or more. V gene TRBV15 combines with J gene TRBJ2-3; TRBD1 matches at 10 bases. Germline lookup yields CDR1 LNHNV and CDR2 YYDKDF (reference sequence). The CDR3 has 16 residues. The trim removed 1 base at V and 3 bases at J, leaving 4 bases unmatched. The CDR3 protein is CATSRGPGQGTDTQYF. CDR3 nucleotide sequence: TGTGCCACCAGCAGAGGACCGGGACAGGGGACAGATACGCAGTATTTT.

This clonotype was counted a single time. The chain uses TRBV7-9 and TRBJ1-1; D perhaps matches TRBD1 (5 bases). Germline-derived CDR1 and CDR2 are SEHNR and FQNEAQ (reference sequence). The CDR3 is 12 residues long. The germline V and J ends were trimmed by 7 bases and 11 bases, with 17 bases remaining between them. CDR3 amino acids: CASTTGTLLAFF. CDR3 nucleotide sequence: TGTGCCAGCACCACAGGAACTCTGCTTGCTTTCTTT.

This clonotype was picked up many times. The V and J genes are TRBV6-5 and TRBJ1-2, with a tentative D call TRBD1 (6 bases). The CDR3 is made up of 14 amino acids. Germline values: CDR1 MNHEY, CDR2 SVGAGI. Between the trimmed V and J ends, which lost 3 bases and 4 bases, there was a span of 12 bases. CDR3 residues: CASSYLGAGYGYTF. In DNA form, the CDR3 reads TGTGCCAGCAGTTATTTGGGGGCGGGCTATGGCTACACCTTC.

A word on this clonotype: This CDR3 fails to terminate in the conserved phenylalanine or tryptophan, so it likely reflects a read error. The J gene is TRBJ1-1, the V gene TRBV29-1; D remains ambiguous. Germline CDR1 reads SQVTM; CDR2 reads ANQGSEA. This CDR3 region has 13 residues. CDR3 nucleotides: TGCAGCGTTGAGGACGGCCTGGGCACTAAAGCTTTCTCT. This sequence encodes CSVEDGLGTKAFS.

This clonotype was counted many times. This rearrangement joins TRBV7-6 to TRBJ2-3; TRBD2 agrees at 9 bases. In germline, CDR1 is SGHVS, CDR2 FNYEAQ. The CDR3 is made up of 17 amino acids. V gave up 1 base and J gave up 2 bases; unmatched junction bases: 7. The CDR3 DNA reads TGTGCCAGCAGCTTAGGGGCTGCGGGGGGGAACACAGATACGCAGTATTTT. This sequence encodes CASSLGAAGGNTDTQYF.

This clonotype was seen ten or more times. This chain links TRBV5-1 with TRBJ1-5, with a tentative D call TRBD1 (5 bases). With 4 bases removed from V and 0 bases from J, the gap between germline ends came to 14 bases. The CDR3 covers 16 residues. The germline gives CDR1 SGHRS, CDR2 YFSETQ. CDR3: CASSPGGSYSNQPQHF. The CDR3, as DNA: TGCGCCAGCAGCCCGGGGGGTTCCTATAGCAATCAGCCCCAGCATTTT.

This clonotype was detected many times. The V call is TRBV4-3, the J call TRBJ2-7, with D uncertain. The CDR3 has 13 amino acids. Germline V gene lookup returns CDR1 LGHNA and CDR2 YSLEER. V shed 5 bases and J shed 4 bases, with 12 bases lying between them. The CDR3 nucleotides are TGCGCCAGCAGCTATAAGGCGTTTTACGAGCAGTACTTC. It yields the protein CASSYKAFYEQYF.

DNA of the CDR3: TGCGCCAGCAGCTTGGAAGGGGGCGGGTGTCCCCAGCATTTT. The encoded protein is CASSLEGGGCPQHF. The rearrangement links TRBV5-1 to TRBJ1-5; 7 nucleotides agree with TRBD1. Unmatched junction bases numbered 7, after V lost 0 bases and J lost 10 bases. The germline V gene has CDR1 SGHRS and CDR2 YFSETQ. The CDR3 covers 14 residues.

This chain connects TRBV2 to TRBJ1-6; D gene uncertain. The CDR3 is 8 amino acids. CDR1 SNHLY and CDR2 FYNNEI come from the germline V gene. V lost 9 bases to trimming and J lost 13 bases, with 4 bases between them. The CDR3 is CASTPLHF. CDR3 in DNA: TGTGCCAGTACGCCCCTCCACTTT.

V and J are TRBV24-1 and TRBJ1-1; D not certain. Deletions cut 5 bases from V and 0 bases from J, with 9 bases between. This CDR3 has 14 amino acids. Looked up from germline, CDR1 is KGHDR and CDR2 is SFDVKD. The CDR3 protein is CATSARSMNTEAFF. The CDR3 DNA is TGTGCCACCAGTGCTAGATCCATGAACACTGAAGCTTTCTTT.

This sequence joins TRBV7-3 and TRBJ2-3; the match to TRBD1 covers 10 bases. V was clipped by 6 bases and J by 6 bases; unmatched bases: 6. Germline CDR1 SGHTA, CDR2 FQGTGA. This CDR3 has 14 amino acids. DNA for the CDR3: TGTGCCAGCAGACTGGACAGGGGGGCGGATACGCAGTATTTT. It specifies CASRLDRGADTQYF.

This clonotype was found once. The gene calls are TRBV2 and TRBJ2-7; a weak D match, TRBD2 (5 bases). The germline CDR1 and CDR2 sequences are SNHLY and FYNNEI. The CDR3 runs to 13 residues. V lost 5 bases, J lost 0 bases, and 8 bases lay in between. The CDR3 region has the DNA TGTGCCAGCAGTTCGGAGGACTCCTACGAGCAGTACTTC. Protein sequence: CASSSEDSYEQYF.

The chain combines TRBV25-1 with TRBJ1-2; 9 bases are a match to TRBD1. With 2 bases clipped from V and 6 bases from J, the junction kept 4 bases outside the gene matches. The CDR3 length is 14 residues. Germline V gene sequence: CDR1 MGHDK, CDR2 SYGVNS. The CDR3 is CASSETGTGHGYTF. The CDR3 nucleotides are TGTGCCAGCAGTGAAACCGGGACAGGGCATGGCTACACCTTC.

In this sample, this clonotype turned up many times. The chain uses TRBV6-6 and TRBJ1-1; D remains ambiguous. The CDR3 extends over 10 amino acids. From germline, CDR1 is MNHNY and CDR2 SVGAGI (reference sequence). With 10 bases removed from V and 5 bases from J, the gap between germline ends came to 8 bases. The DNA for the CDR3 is TGTGCCACCGGGGTGACTGAAGCTTTCTTT. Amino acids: CATGVTEAFF.

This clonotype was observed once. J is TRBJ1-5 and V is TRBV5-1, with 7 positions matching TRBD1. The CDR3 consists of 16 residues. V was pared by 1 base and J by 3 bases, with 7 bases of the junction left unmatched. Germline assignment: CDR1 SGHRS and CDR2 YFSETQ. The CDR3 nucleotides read TGCGCCAGCAGCTTGCAGGGGGTGAGGGACAATCAGCCCCAGCATTTT. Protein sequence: CASSLQGVRDNQPQHF.

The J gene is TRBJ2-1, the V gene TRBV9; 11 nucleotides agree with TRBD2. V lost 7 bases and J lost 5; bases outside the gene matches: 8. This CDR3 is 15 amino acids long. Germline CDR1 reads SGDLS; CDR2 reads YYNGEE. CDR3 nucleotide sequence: TGTGCCAGCTCACCAACTAGCGGGAGAAACAATGAGCAGTTCTTC. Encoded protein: CASSPTSGRNNEQFF.

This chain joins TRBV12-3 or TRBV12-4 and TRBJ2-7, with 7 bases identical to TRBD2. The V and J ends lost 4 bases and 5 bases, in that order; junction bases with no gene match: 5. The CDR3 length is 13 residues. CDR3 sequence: CASSSWEGDEQYF. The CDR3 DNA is TGTGCCAGCAGTTCCTGGGAGGGCGACGAGCAGTACTTC.

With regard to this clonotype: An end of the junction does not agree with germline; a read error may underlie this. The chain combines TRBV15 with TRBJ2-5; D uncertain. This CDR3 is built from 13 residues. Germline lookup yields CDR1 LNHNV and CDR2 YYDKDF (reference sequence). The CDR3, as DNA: TGTGCCGCCAGCAGCTTGGCCCAGGAGACCCAGTACTTC. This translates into CAASSLAQETQYF.

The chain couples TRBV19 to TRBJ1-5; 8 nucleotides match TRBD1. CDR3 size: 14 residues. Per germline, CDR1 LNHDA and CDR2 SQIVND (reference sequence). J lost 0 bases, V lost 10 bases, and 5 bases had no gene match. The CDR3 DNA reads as TGTGCCACCTTGGACAGGGATAGCAATCAGCCCCAGCATTTT. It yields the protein CATLDRDSNQPQHF.